Below, 20 T cell receptor beta chains from the same sample are listed, as sequenced in a study of blood T cells in healthy people across ages. Next came a second PCR, run for about 6 to 11 cycles, which used a sample-barcoded 5' primer along with a J-beta primer mix. One entry per CDR3 protein results from TCRdb running MiXCR on the 5' RACE reads. The repertoire includes 1,300,000 or so distinct CDR3 sequences, roughly 59% of them detected once, and over 5% sits in the top ten. Sequencing was carried out using blood. The receptors stem from a man aged 18 to 35 in good health.

A few counts support this clonotype. The rearrangement joins TRBV19 to TRBJ2-3; no reliable D call. The germline gives CDR1 LNHDA, CDR2 SQIVND (reference sequence). Trimming shortened V by 2 bases and J by 0 bases, and 12 bases separated the two germline ends. CDR3 length equals 16 residues. CDR3 in DNA: TGTGCCAGTAGTATATCCGGGCGGATCAGCACAGATACGCAGTATTTT. Amino acid sequence: CASSISGRISTDTQYF.

The CDR3: CASSQGTAGGFYEQYF. CDR3 sequence (DNA): TGCGCCAGCAGCCAGGGGACAGCCGGAGGTTTCTACGAGCAGTACTTC. The rearrangement uses TRBV4-3 and TRBJ2-7; 7 bases agree with TRBD1. Trimming took 3 bases from V and 3 from J; bases not matched to a gene: 11. Germline V gene sequence: CDR1 LGHNA, CDR2 YSLEER. The CDR3 totals 16 residues.

This clonotype has a handful of counts. The chain uses TRBV12-3 or TRBV12-4 and TRBJ1-5; D ambiguous. Trimming took off 1 base at V and 6 bases at J, with 10 bases between the two ends. CDR3 length: 14 residues. The CDR3 nucleotides read TGTGCCAGCAGTTTAGGAATAGGGAGTCAGCCCCAGCATTTT. It codes for CASSLGIGSQPQHF.

This clonotype appeared many times. The chain links TRBV7-2 to TRBJ1-1, with 7 bases matching TRBD1. CDR1 is SGHTA, CDR2 FQGNSA, per germline. The trim removed 0 bases at V and 0 bases at J, leaving 4 bases unmatched. The CDR3 covers 16 residues. In nucleotides, the CDR3 is TGTGCCAGCAGCTTAGCAGGGGGCAGGATGAACACTGAAGCTTTCTTT. This gives the protein CASSLAGGRMNTEAFF.

The chain uses TRBV6-5 and TRBJ2-7; 8 nucleotides agree with TRBD2. Per germline, CDR1 MNHEY and CDR2 SVGAGI. V lost 6 bases, J lost 0 bases, and 7 bases stayed unmatched. The CDR3 consists of 15 residues. The CDR3 is CASSRFGRASYEQYF. The CDR3 region has the DNA TGTGCCAGCAGCCGCTTCGGGAGGGCCTCCTACGAGCAGTACTTC.

The CDR3 DNA is TGTGCCAGCAGCATACATTACCAAGAGACCCAGTACTTC. Amino acids: CASSIHYQETQYF. The rearrangement uses TRBV11-2 and TRBJ2-5; the D is unclear. The CDR3 contains 13 residues. Trimming took off 5 bases at V and 0 bases at J, with 7 bases between the two ends. Germline values: CDR1 SGHAT, CDR2 FQNNGV.

The V gene is TRBV6-1, the J gene TRBJ1-6; no clear D. Germline V gene data show CDR1 as MNHNS and CDR2 as SASEGT. The CDR3 is 17 amino acids. Between the trimmed V and J ends, which lost 8 bases and 8 bases, there was a span of 25 bases. The CDR3 sequence is CASGPHPGTEPDSPLHF. CDR3 sequence (DNA): TGTGCCAGCGGACCACACCCTGGCACCGAACCTGATTCACCCCTCCACTTT.

V is TRBV9 and J is TRBJ1-4; a weak D match, TRBD1 (6 bases). The CDR3 has 16 residues. V was cut by 5 bases and J by 4 bases, with 18 bases left in between. Germline values: CDR1 SGDLS, CDR2 YYNGEE. The chain's CDR3 is CASSTEGGAYNEKLFF. DNA of the CDR3: TGTGCCAGCAGTACAGAGGGGGGGGCGTATAATGAAAAACTGTTTTTT.

This chain joins TRBV25-1 and TRBJ1-6, with D possibly being TRBD1 (5 bases). The CDR3 totals 16 residues. The germline V and J ends were trimmed by 6 bases and 9 bases, with 21 bases remaining between them. The V gene's germline CDR1 is MGHDK and CDR2 SYGVNS. The CDR3 spells CASSGPVGGWSSPLHF. The CDR3 DNA reads TGTGCCAGCAGCGGACCGGTGGGGGGGTGGAGTTCACCCCTCCACTTT.

This chain uses TRBV27 with TRBJ1-2; 8 nucleotides match TRBD1. This CDR3 is built from 14 residues. With V trimmed by 5 bases and J by 4 bases, 6 bases remained unmatched. CDR1 MNHEY and CDR2 SMNVEV come from the germline V gene (reference sequence). CDR3 protein: CASSRTQGVYGYTF. The CDR3 DNA sequence: TGTGCCAGCAGTCGGACACAGGGGGTCTATGGCTACACCTTC.

This clonotype was observed a handful of times. V usage is TRBV20-1 and J usage is TRBJ1-5, with D perhaps matching TRBD1 (6 bases). Germline V gene lookup returns CDR1 DFQATT and CDR2 SNEGSKA (reference sequence). The CDR3 extends over 15 amino acids. Trimming took off 7 bases at V and 2 bases at J, with 18 bases between the two ends. DNA of the CDR3: TGCAGTGTAATCGGGGGGCGAATTGGCAATCAGCCCCAGCATTTT. This codes for CSVIGGRIGNQPQHF.

The table lists this clonotype with a count of one. V gene TRBV28 combines with J gene TRBJ2-7, with a weak D call TRBD2 (5 bases). The CDR3 has 14 amino acids. The germline V gene has CDR1 MDHEN and CDR2 SYDVKM. The V end was cut by 8 bases, the J end by 0 bases, with 14 bases between. This chain's CDR3 is CASLGLSSSYEQYF. The CDR3 coding sequence is TGTGCCAGCTTAGGACTCTCTAGCTCCTACGAGCAGTACTTC. Combining the CDR3 with reference TRBV28 and TRBJ2-7 gives the whole variable domain DVKVTQSSRYLVKRTGEKVFLECVQDMDHENMFWYRQDPGLGLRLIYFSYDVKMKEKGDIPEGYSVSREKKERFSLILESASTNQTSMYLCASLGLSSSYEQYFGPGTRLTVT.

The genes are TRBV7-2 and TRBJ2-6, with 9 bases aligning to TRBD1. Trimming at V came to 1 base and at J to 1 base, leaving 8 bases not matched to a gene. CDR1 and CDR2 from the germline V gene are SGHTA and FQGNSA. The CDR3 length is 19 residues. Here the CDR3 reads CASSLVFGTGFSGANVLTF. As DNA, the CDR3 is TGTGCCAGCAGCTTAGTATTCGGGACAGGGTTTTCTGGGGCCAACGTCCTGACTTTC.

This chain connects TRBV9 to TRBJ2-1; D unclear. The CDR3 is made up of 14 amino acids. The germline V and J ends were trimmed by 4 bases and 7 bases, with 15 bases remaining between them. The V gene's germline CDR1 is SGDLS and CDR2 YYNGEE. CDR3 sequence: CASSPSSLGNEQFF. CDR3 nucleotide sequence: TGTGCCAGCAGCCCCAGTTCCTTAGGGAATGAGCAGTTCTTC.

The V and J genes are TRBV29-1 and TRBJ2-5; 8 bases match TRBD1. The germline gives CDR1 SQVTM, CDR2 ANQGSEA. The CDR3 extends over 16 amino acids. V shed 7 bases, J shed 5 bases, and the junction held 18 bases outside the gene matches. This chain's CDR3 is CSGKGQVNIGLETQYF. The CDR3 DNA reads TGCAGCGGGAAGGGACAGGTCAATATTGGACTTGAGACCCAGTACTTC.

In its sample, this clonotype was seen once. The V call is TRBV29-1, the J call TRBJ2-1, with D perhaps matching TRBD1 (6 bases). V was shortened by 1 base and J by 1 base, with 11 bases between the two germline ends. From germline, CDR1 is SQVTM and CDR2 ANQGSEA. The CDR3 loop spans 15 amino acids. CDR3 in DNA: TGCAGCGTTGAAGGTCTCAGGGGTTCCTACAATGAGCAGTTCTTC. This sequence encodes CSVEGLRGSYNEQFF.

The CDR3: CASSLKGGGDYGYTF. The DNA of the CDR3 is TGTGCCAGCAGTTTAAAAGGAGGGGGGGACTATGGCTACACCTTC. The chain couples TRBV27 to TRBJ1-2; a weak D match, TRBD1 (6 bases). Trimming stripped 2 bases from V and 3 bases from J, with 13 bases between. The CDR3 spans 15 residues. The germline CDR1 and CDR2 sequences are MNHEY and SMNVEV (reference sequence).

The sample holds one count of this clonotype. The rearrangement uses TRBV20-1 and TRBJ1-4, with D unclear. Trimming left V 6 bases short and J 7 bases short, with 9 bases between. The CDR3 sequence is 11 residues long. Germline values: CDR1 DFQATT, CDR2 SNEGSKA (reference sequence). In DNA form, the CDR3 reads TGCAGTGCCGCTCAGGCTGAAAAACTGTTTTTT. Its translation is CSAAQAEKLFF.

This sequence joins TRBV4-1 and TRBJ2-5; the D is unclear. The DNA end is more similar to TRBJ2-7, so the J call may be wrong. The CDR3 runs to 13 residues. Germline V gene sequence: CDR1 MGHRA, CDR2 YSYEKL. CDR3 amino acids: CASSLWAGDEQYF. As DNA, the CDR3 is TGCGCCAGCTCCCTATGGGCCGGTGACGAGCAGTACTTC.

This clonotype has only a few counts. The chain employs TRBV27 and TRBJ1-5, with 7 bases that match TRBD1. The germline gives CDR1 MNHEY, CDR2 SMNVEV (reference sequence). Trimming took 4 bases from V and 4 from J; bases not matched to a gene: 4. This CDR3 is built from 14 residues. The CDR3 region is CASSSDRANQPQHF. The CDR3 DNA sequence: TGTGCCAGCAGTTCAGACAGGGCTAATCAGCCCCAGCATTTT.